The sequence of this TCR beta chain was determined in a study of control samples from healthy donors and cancer patients. V was pared by 0 bases and J by 3 bases, with 5 bases between. Germline lookup yields CDR1 MNHNY and CDR2 SVGAGI (reference sequence). The CDR3 sequence is 13 residues long. Here immunoSEQ multiplex PCR was the method, and the copy in TCRdb shows in-frame clones only, minus some. The data show some 40,000 clones, roughly 94% seen once. The sample consisted of blood. The clonotype originates from a man in his 60s in good health. The J gene is TRBJ1-1, the V gene TRBV6-6; D is uncertain. As DNA, the CDR3 is TGTGCCAGCAGTTACTCGCGAGACACTGAAGCTTTCTTT. Amino acids: CASSYSRDTEAFF.